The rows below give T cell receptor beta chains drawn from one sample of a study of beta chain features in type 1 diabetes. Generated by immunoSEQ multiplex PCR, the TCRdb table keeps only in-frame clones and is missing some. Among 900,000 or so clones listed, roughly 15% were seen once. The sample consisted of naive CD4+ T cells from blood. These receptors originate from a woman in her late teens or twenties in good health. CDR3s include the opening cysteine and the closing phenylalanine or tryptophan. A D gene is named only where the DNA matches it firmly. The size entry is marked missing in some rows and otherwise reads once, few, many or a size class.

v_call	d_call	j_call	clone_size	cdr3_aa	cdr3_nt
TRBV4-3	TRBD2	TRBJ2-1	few	CASSQEAGGRVYNEQFF	TGCGCCAGCAGCCAAGAAGCGGGCGGGAGAGTCTACAATGAGCAGTTCTTC
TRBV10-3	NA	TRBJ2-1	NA	CAITQDGALNEQFF	TGTGCCATCACCCAAGACGGGGCCCTCAATGAGCAGTTCTTC
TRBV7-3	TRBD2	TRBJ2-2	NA	CASSPLAEGTGELFF	TGTGCCAGCAGTCCACTAGCGGAAGGGACCGGGGAGCTGTTTTTT
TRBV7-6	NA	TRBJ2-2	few	CASSPRSGELFF	TGTGCCAGCAGCCCGCGTAGTGGGGAGCTGTTTTTT
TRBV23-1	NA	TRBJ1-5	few	CASSQDRDDNQPQHF	TGCGCCAGCAGTCAGGACCGGGACGACAATCAGCCCCAGCATTTT
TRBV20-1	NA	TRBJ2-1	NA	CSASGDNEQFF	TGCAGTGCTAGCGGGGACAATGAGCAGTTCTTC
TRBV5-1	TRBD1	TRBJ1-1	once	CAGSLRTGWNTEAFF	TGCGCCGGCAGCCTCCGGACAGGATGGAACACTGAAGCTTTCTTT
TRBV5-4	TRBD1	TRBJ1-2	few	CASSIPGQGGNGYTF	TGTGCCAGCAGCATACCGGGACAGGGAGGAAATGGCTACACCTTC
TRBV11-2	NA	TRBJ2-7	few	CASSPAYEQYF	TGTGCCAGCAGCCCGGCCTACGAGCAGTACTTC
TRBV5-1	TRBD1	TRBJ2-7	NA	CASSLAGQGPYEQYF	TGCGCCAGCAGCTTGGCCGGACAGGGACCCTACGAGCAGTACTTC
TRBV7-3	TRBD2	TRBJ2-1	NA	CASSPVLARNTPHNEQFF	TGTGCCAGCAGCCCAGTACTAGCGCGAAACACGCCGCACAATGAGCAGTTCTTC
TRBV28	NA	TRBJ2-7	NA	CASRTSNAYEQYF	TGTGCCAGCAGAACCTCTAACGCCTACGAGCAGTACTTC
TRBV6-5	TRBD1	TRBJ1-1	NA	CASSYSWTGTEAFF	TGTGCCAGCAGTTACTCCTGGACAGGAACTGAAGCTTTCTTT
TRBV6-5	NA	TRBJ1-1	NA	CASSVLGNTEAFF	TGTGCCAGCAGTGTTTTGGGGAACACTGAAGCTTTCTTT
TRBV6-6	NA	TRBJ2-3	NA	CASSYRGDTQYF	TGTGCCAGCAGTTACCGGGGGGATACGCAGTATTTT
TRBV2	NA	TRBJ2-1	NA	CASSELGEQFF	TGTGCCAGCAGTGAATTGGGGGAGCAGTTCTTC
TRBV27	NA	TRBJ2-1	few	CASGRGEVNNEQFF	TGTGCCAGCGGCCGAGGCGAGGTCAACAATGAGCAGTTCTTC
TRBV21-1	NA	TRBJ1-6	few	CASSKAGRARYNSPLHF	TGTGCCAGCAGCAAAGCAGGGAGGGCCCGCTATAATTCACCCCTCCACTTT
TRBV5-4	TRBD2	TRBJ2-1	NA	CASSRTSGSAINEQFF	TGTGCCAGCAGCCGGACTAGCGGGAGTGCTATCAATGAGCAGTTCTTC
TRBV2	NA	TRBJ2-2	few	CASSEVVDGELFF	TGTGCCAGCAGTGAAGTAGTAGACGGGGAGCTGTTTTTT
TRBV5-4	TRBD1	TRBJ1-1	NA	CASSLGGQGANTEAFF	TGTGCCAGCAGCTTGGGCGGACAGGGGGCGAACACTGAAGCTTTCTTT
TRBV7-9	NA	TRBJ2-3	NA	CASSFTRTDTQYF	TGTGCCAGCAGCTTTACTCGGACAGATACGCAGTATTTT
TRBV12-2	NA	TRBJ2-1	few	CASRLAEGLAHEQFF	TGTGCAAGTCGCTTAGCGGAGGGACTAGCGCATGAGCAGTTCTTC
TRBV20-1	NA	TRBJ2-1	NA	CSAPDVNEQFF	TGCAGTGCTCCAGACGTGAATGAGCAGTTCTTC
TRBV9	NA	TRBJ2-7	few	CASSPSSKDSNYEQYF	TGTGCCAGCAGCCCGTCATCAAAAGACAGCAACTACGAGCAGTACTTC
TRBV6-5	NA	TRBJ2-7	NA	CASSTLQIPYEQYF	TGTGCCAGCAGTACACTCCAGATACCCTACGAGCAGTACTTC
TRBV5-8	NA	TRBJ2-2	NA	CASSSLRGSDTGELFF	TGTGCCAGCAGCTCCCTCAGGGGATCGGACACCGGGGAGCTGTTTTTT
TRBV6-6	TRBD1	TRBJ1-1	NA	CASSYSPGQGDTEAFF	TGTGCCAGCAGTTACTCTCCGGGACAGGGGGACACTGAAGCTTTCTTT
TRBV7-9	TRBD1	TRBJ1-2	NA	CASSLGTGDGGYGYTF	TGTGCCAGCAGCTTAGGGACAGGGGATGGAGGCTATGGCTACACCTTC
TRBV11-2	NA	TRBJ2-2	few	CASSKGQPNTGELFF	TGTGCCAGCAGCAAAGGACAGCCGAACACCGGGGAGCTGTTTTTT
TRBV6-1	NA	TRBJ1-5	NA	CASMWTIGSNQPQHF	TGTGCCAGCATGTGGACAATCGGGAGCAATCAGCCCCAGCATTTT
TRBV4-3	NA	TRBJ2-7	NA	CASSQEAARSYEQYF	TGCGCCAGCAGCCAAGAGGCAGCCCGATCCTACGAGCAGTACTTC
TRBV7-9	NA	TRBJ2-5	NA	CASSLAGSRDRETQYF	TGTGCCAGCAGCTTAGCGGGGTCTAGAGATCGAGAGACCCAGTACTTC
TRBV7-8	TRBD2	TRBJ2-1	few	CASSLVRAGGTHYASNEQFF	TGTGCCAGCAGCTTAGTTCGGGCGGGAGGGACCCATTACGCCTCCAATGAGCAGTTCTTC
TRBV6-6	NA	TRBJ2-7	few	CASSYPARETTYEQYF	TGTGCCAGCAGTTACCCAGCCCGGGAGACAACCTACGAGCAGTACTTC
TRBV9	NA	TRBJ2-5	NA	CASSSRTAYQETQYF	TGTGCCAGCAGCTCCCGGACGGCGTACCAAGAGACCCAGTACTTC
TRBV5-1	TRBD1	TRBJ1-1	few	CASSLGQALQEAFF	TGCGCCAGCAGCCTCGGACAGGCGTTACAGGAAGCTTTCTTT
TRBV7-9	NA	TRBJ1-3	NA	CASSLFVETGNTIYF	TGTGCCAGCAGCTTATTCGTGGAGACTGGAAACACCATATATTTT
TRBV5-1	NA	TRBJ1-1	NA	CASSSPDKENTEAFF	TGCGCCAGCAGCTCCCCGGACAAAGAGAACACTGAAGCTTTCTTT
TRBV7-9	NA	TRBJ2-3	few	CASSLGVYSSTDTQYF	TGTGCCAGCAGCTTAGGTGTCTACTCTAGCACAGATACGCAGTATTTT
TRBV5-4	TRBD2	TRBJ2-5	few	CASSRGLAGQETQYF	TGTGCCAGCAGCCGAGGACTAGCGGGCCAAGAGACCCAGTACTTC
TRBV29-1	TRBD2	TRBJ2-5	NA	CSTTGTSGRKTQYF	TGCAGCACTACCGGGACTAGCGGGAGAAAGACCCAGTACTTC
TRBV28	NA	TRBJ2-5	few	CASSLSRQLETQYF	TGTGCCAGCAGTTTATCCCGGCAACTAGAGACCCAGTACTTC
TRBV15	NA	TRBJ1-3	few	CATSRAVSGNTIYF	TGTGCCACCAGCAGAGCCGTCTCTGGAAACACCATATATTTT
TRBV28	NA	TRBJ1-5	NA	CASSFGFVGQPQHF	TGTGCCAGCAGTTTTGGGTTCGTCGGTCAGCCCCAGCATTTT
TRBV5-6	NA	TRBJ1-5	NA	CASSFSGLASNQPQHF	TGTGCCAGCAGCTTCTCAGGGCTTGCTAGCAATCAGCCCCAGCATTTT
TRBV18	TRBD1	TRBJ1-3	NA	CASSSKPGQIGNTIYF	TGTGCCAGCTCATCGAAACCGGGACAGATAGGAAACACCATATATTTT
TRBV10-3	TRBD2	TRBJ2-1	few	CAISGLAAIGEQFF	TGTGCCATCAGTGGACTAGCGGCGATAGGTGAGCAGTTCTTC
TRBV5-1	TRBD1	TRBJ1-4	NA	CASSLGGSGQGFEKLFF	TGCGCCAGCAGCTTGGGAGGTTCGGGACAGGGTTTTGAAAAACTGTTTTTT
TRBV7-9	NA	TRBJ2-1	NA	CASSLDRGANEQFF	TGTGCCAGCAGCTTAGACCGCGGGGCCAATGAGCAGTTCTTC
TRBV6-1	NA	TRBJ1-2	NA	CASSEVVSSNYGYTF	TGTGCCAGCAGTGAAGTGGTGAGCTCTAACTATGGCTACACCTTC
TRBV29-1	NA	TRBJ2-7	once	CSGGDRGYERYF	TGCAGCGGGGGGGACAGAGGTTACGAGCGGTACTTC
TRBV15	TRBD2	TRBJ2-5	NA	CATSKRELETQYF	TGTGCCACCAGCAAGCGGGAGTTGGAGACCCAGTACTTC